This T cell receptor (beta chain) was profiled in a study of OX40 agonist ivuxolimab in advanced cancers. In the study overall: Intravenous ivuxolimab was administered to patients every 2 weeks at 0.01 to 10 mg/kg. Of the participants, around 39% had some prior anti-PD-1, anti-PD-L1 or anti-CTLA-4 therapy, which was allowed.

This clone was recorded only once. As yet, its antigen is unknown. Autoimmune disease history or systemic immunosuppression barred patients. The V gene's germline CDR1 is MNHNY and CDR2 SVGAGI (reference sequence). The CDR3 runs to 15 residues. V shed 0 bases and J shed 10 bases, with 13 bases lying between them. Study outcomes and limitations: Both blood CD4+ and CD8+ T cells showed clonal growth by week 6 at 0.1 to 3.0 mg/kg.

The method was immunoSEQ multiplex PCR; TCRdb's version includes in-frame clones alone and lacks a portion of them. The table shows over 85,000 clones, with approximately 80% occurring only once. Sequences were derived from CD4+ or CD8+ T cells sorted from blood, sampled in a trial of the OX40 agonist ivuxolimab. The V call is TRBV6-6, the J call TRBJ1-6; a possible D gene is TRBD1 (6 bases). This sequence was found in an adult with an advanced solid tumor such as melanoma, head and neck, liver or kidney cancer. The CDR3 DNA sequence: TGTGCCAGCAGTTACTCGCGAAGGGGGAACTCACCCCTCCACTTT. As protein: CASSYSRRGNSPLHF.